A single sample gave rise to the 12 T cell receptor beta chains below, sequenced in a study of cytomegalovirus exposure and HLA in healthy donors. PCR primers comprised 60 Vbeta and 13 Jbeta primers. Sequencing was performed with immunoSEQ multiplex PCR; in TCRdb, only in-frame clones are kept and a portion is missing. The sample lists under 200,000 clones, 73% seen once, with 1.8% in the top ten. Sequencing was carried out using PBMCs. Every receptor here comes from a woman in her 30s in good health and CMV-seronegative.

This clone appeared once. Other DNA sequences from this sample encode an identical CDR3 as well. The chain carries TRBV7-2 and TRBJ1-5; 9 nucleotides match TRBD1. Per germline, CDR1 SGHTA and CDR2 FQGNSA. V lost 6 bases, J lost 2 bases, and 2 bases stayed unmatched. This CDR3 spans 14 amino acids. CDR3 DNA sequence: TGTGCCAGCAGTAGGACAGGGGGCAATCAGCCCCAGCATTTT. This encodes CASSRTGGNQPQHF.

This rearrangement joins TRBV6-6 to TRBJ1-1; D call uncertain. Germline V gene lookup returns CDR1 MNHNY and CDR2 SVGAGI (reference sequence). The ends were cut back, 4 bases at V and 3 bases at J, with 6 bases in the middle. This CDR3 has 12 amino acids. The CDR3, as DNA: TGTGCCAGCAGTTTCCGGGACACTGAAGCTTTCTTT. Its translation is CASSFRDTEAFF.

The CDR3 DNA follows: TGTGCCAGCATCCCCTTGGGGAGGAGCCGGGAGACCCAGTACTTC. Translated, it gives CASIPLGRSRETQYF. The chain has TRBV2 and TRBJ2-5; D may be TRBD2 (6 bases). The length of the CDR3 is 15 residues. Germline values: CDR1 SNHLY, CDR2 FYNNEI. Deletions cut 7 bases from V and 5 bases from J, with 20 bases between.

The CDR3 DNA reads TGTGCCAGCAGTGCCTTTGATGCAGGCACGGGGGAGCAGTACTTC. This translates into CASSAFDAGTGEQYF. This rearrangement joins TRBV25-1 to TRBJ2-7, with TRBD2 as a possible D gene (5 bases). This CDR3 is built from 15 residues. Germline lookup yields CDR1 MGHDK and CDR2 SYGVNS. The V end was cut by 4 bases, the J end by 7 bases, with 20 bases between.

This clone was detected only a few times. The J gene is TRBJ1-4, the V gene TRBV19; 9 bases fit TRBD1. Germline values: CDR1 LNHDA, CDR2 SQIVND (reference sequence). This CDR3 has 15 residues. Unmatched junction bases numbered 8, after V lost 4 bases and J lost 8 bases. CDR3 protein: CASSTSWGQGEKLFF. In nucleotides, the CDR3 is TGTGCCAGTAGTACCAGCTGGGGACAGGGAGAAAAACTGTTTTTT.

This clone was recorded a few times. The chain is built from TRBV5-1 and TRBJ1-1; D possibly corresponds to TRBD1 (6 bases). The V and J ends lost 2 bases and 1 base respectively, with 12 bases between them. CDR3 length equals 15 residues. The germline V gene has CDR1 SGHRS and CDR2 YFSETQ. In DNA, the CDR3 is TGCGCCAGCAGCTTAACGACAGGAACGAACACTGAAGCTTTCTTT. Protein product: CASSLTTGTNTEAFF.

The CDR3 sequence: CASRVSRGATYEQYF. The DNA of the CDR3 is TGTGCCAGCAGGGTTTCACGGGGGGCTACCTACGAGCAGTACTTC. The gene calls are TRBV6-5 and TRBJ2-7, with D maybe TRBD2 (7 bases). The CDR3 is 15 amino acids. CDR1 and CDR2 (germline): MNHEY, SVGAGI. Trimming removed 6 bases from V and 2 bases from J, with 17 bases in between.

The chain uses TRBV2 and TRBJ2-7, with 12 nucleotides matching TRBD1. Germline V gene lookup returns CDR1 SNHLY and CDR2 FYNNEI. This CDR3 is built from 14 residues. Trimming removed 7 bases from V and 4 bases from J; junction bases left unmatched: 5. This CDR3 is CASTGDRGLYEQYF. CDR3 DNA: TGTGCCAGCACGGGGGACAGGGGGCTTTACGAGCAGTACTTC.

This clone has only one observation. CDR3 sequence reads: CASSLARGDEQYF. The CDR3 DNA reads TGTGCCAGCAGCCTGGCCAGGGGGGACGAGCAGTACTTC. The chain links TRBV7-7 to TRBJ2-7; possibly TRBD1 for D (7 bases). This CDR3 is 13 amino acids long. V was cut by 5 bases and J by 5 bases, with 13 bases left in between. Looked up from germline, CDR1 is SSHAT and CDR2 is FNYEAQ (reference sequence).

The genes are TRBV4-2 and TRBJ1-1; 8 bases map to TRBD1. Germline V gives CDR1 LGHNA, CDR2 YNFKEQ. Trimming removed 2 bases from V and 5 bases from J; junction bases left unmatched: 4. CDR3 length: 14 amino acids. The CDR3 reads CASSQRQGWTEAFF. CDR3 nucleotide sequence: TGTGCCAGCAGCCAAAGACAGGGGTGGACTGAAGCTTTCTTT.

The chain is built from TRBV4-3 and TRBJ2-2, with 8 positions matching TRBD1. After removal of 0 bases from V and 6 bases from J, the junction contained 9 bases not matched to a gene. The CDR3 is made up of 17 amino acids. The germline gives CDR1 LGHNA, CDR2 YSLEER. This CDR3 reads CASSQEGGRGPSGELFF. CDR3 DNA: TGCGCCAGCAGCCAAGAAGGGGGCAGGGGGCCATCCGGGGAGCTGTTTTTT.

The genes are TRBV30 and TRBJ1-6, with no clear D. The V end was cut by 3 bases, the J end by 3 bases, with 18 bases between. The CDR3 is 17 amino acids. Per germline, CDR1 GTSNPN and CDR2 SVGIG (reference sequence). In DNA, the CDR3 is TGTGCCTGGAGCGAGGCGGATCCACCGGGCTATAATTCACCCCTCCACTTT. It is translated as CAWSEADPPGYNSPLHF.